Below are 21 T cell receptor beta chains sequenced from a single sample in a study of CD8+ T cells in alopecia areata. Extraction and reverse transcription of RNA yielded cDNA as the sequencing template. Sequencing was performed with immunoSEQ multiplex PCR; in TCRdb, only in-frame clones are kept and a portion is missing. The data contain 200,000 to 250,000 clones, about three fifths of them seen just once; the ten biggest clones take up under 0.5%. The specimen was CD4+ T cells sorted from blood, collected at week 0. These receptors originate from a human donor with alopecia areata.

This clone has only one observation. The chain uses TRBV30 and TRBJ2-1; D is uncertain. Trimming left V 2 bases short and J 7 bases short, with 6 bases between. This CDR3 contains 11 residues. CDR1 is GTSNPN and CDR2 is SVGIG in the germline V gene (reference sequence). CDR3 in DNA: TGTGCCTGGAGTCCCGGGAATGAGCAGTTCTTC. Its translation is CAWSPGNEQFF.

The rearrangement uses TRBV5-1 and TRBJ2-1; 7 bases line up with TRBD1. V lost 4 bases, J lost 4 bases, and 8 bases stayed unmatched. Germline-derived CDR1 and CDR2 are SGHRS and YFSETQ. The CDR3 has 15 residues. The CDR3 bases are TGCGCCAGCAGCCCGTTAGGGGGCGGGTACAATGAGCAGTTCTTC. Its protein is CASSPLGGGYNEQFF. The full variable domain, its missing parts supplied by reference TRBV5-1 and TRBJ2-1, is KAGVTQTPRYLIKTRGQQVTLSCSPISGHRSVSWYQQTPGQGLQFLFEYFSETQRNKGNFPGRFSGRQFSNSRSEMNVSTLELGDSALYLCASSPLGGGYNEQFFGPGTRLTVL.

The V call is TRBV25-1, the J call TRBJ2-2; D is ambiguous. V shed 2 bases and J shed 3 bases, with 4 bases lying between them. The CDR3 is made up of 13 amino acids. Germline V gives CDR1 MGHDK, CDR2 SYGVNS. CDR3 in DNA: TGTGCCAGCAGTGAACGGGACACCGGGGAGCTGTTTTTT. This encodes CASSERDTGELFF.

The V and J genes are TRBV5-1 and TRBJ2-6, with 7 positions matching TRBD1. The ends lost 2 bases at V and 2 bases at J; junction bases unmatched: 1. The CDR3 is made up of 15 amino acids. Germline CDR1 SGHRS, CDR2 YFSETQ. CDR3 DNA: TGCGCCAGCAGCTTTCAGGGGGCTGGGGCCAACGTCCTGACTTTC. Translation gives CASSFQGAGANVLTF. Full variable domain (outside the CDR3, taken from reference TRBV5-1 and TRBJ2-6): KAGVTQTPRYLIKTRGQQVTLSCSPISGHRSVSWYQQTPGQGLQFLFEYFSETQRNKGNFPGRFSGRQFSNSRSEMNVSTLELGDSALYLCASSFQGAGANVLTFGAGSRLTVL.

The chain is built from TRBV15 and TRBJ1-1, with D unclear. V was trimmed by 6 bases and J by 6 bases, leaving 11 bases between them. The CDR3 runs 12 residues. CDR1 and CDR2 from the germline V gene are LNHNV and YYDKDF (reference sequence). For the CDR3, the DNA is TGTGCCACCAGGGCGGGGAGTCCTGAAGCTTTCTTT. Translating it yields CATRAGSPEAFF.

The J gene is TRBJ2-1, the V gene TRBV29-1; D is possibly TRBD1 or TRBD2 (5 bases each). Trimming removed 0 bases from V and 0 bases from J, with 24 bases in between. Germline assignment: CDR1 SQVTM and CDR2 ANQGSEA. The CDR3 is 20 residues long. The DNA of the CDR3 is TGCAGCGTTGAAGATCTTCCCGACTTGAGGGACGCGAGCTCCTACAATGAGCAGTTCTTC. It yields the protein CSVEDLPDLRDASSYNEQFF.

The genes are TRBV5-1 and TRBJ2-3; tentatively, D is TRBD2 (5 bases). The CDR3 runs to 15 residues. The V end was cut by 1 base, the J end by 3 bases, with 12 bases between. Germline CDR1 SGHRS, CDR2 YFSETQ. The CDR3 DNA follows: TGCGCCAGCAGCTTGACCAGCGGTTCTACAGATACGCAGTATTTT. Amino acids: CASSLTSGSTDTQYF.

This clone was seen just once. The genes are TRBV15 and TRBJ2-3, with 9 bases that match TRBD2. The CDR3 is made up of 17 amino acids. Germline V gene lookup returns CDR1 LNHNV and CDR2 YYDKDF (reference sequence). V lost 7 bases and J lost 2; bases outside the gene matches: 13. This CDR3 reads CATTKGGTSGPTDTQYF. The CDR3 nucleotides are TGTGCCACCACGAAGGGGGGTACTAGCGGGCCCACAGATACGCAGTATTTT.

This clone was seen just once. The V call is TRBV5-1, the J call TRBJ2-5, with 10 bases matching TRBD1. Per the germline V gene, CDR1 is SGHRS and CDR2 is YFSETQ. Trimming cost V 5 bases and J 4 bases; bases outside gene matches: 8. The CDR3 is 15 residues long. CDR3 residues: CASRTGQGVGETQYF. In DNA, the CDR3 is TGCGCCAGCAGAACCGGACAGGGGGTGGGAGAGACCCAGTACTTC. The variable domain in full, completed from reference TRBV5-1 and TRBJ2-5, reads KAGVTQTPRYLIKTRGQQVTLSCSPISGHRSVSWYQQTPGQGLQFLFEYFSETQRNKGNFPGRFSGRQFSNSRSEMNVSTLELGDSALYLCASRTGQGVGETQYFGPGTRLLVL.

The chain carries TRBV29-1 and TRBJ1-5, with 8 bases matching TRBD1. CDR3 length: 13 amino acids. CDR1 and CDR2 (germline): SQVTM, ANQGSEA. The V and J ends lost 4 bases and 2 bases, in that order; junction bases with no gene match: 1. CDR3 nucleotides: TGCAGCGTTGGGGGACAGGGCAATCAGCCCCAGCATTTT. This translates into CSVGGQGNQPQHF.

This rearrangement joins TRBV7-8 to TRBJ1-6; D is possibly TRBD1 (5 bases). Deletions cut 1 base from V and 8 bases from J, with 12 bases between. CDR3 length: 15 amino acids. From germline, CDR1 is SGHVS and CDR2 FQNEAQ. The DNA of the CDR3 is TGTGCCAGCAGCTTAGAGGGGCGAGGTTATTCACCCCTCCACTTT. Amino acid sequence: CASSLEGRGYSPLHF. Combining the CDR3 with reference TRBV7-8 and TRBJ1-6 gives the whole variable domain GAGVSQSPRYKVAKRGQDVALRCDPISGHVSLFWYQQALGQGPEFLTYFQNEAQLDKSGLPSDRFFAERPEGSVSTLKIQRTQQEDSAVYLCASSLEGRGYSPLHFGNGTRLTVT.

This sequence joins TRBV29-1 and TRBJ1-2; perhaps TRBD1 as D (5 bases). Germline-derived CDR1 and CDR2 are SQVTM and ANQGSEA. The CDR3 sequence is 11 residues long. V lost 7 bases, J lost 8 bases, and 14 bases lay in between. CDR3 protein: CSGGSFEGYTF. CDR3 sequence (DNA): TGCAGCGGGGGCAGCTTCGAGGGCTACACCTTC.

V is TRBV4-1 and J is TRBJ2-2, with 7 bases aligning to TRBD2. The germline V gene has CDR1 MGHRA and CDR2 YSYEKL. The V gene end was trimmed by 4 bases and the J gene end by 5 bases; junction bases not matched to a gene: 4. This CDR3 comprises 14 residues. The CDR3 loop reads CASSLIGGTGELFF. The CDR3 bases are TGCGCCAGCAGCCTCATCGGGGGGACCGGGGAGCTGTTTTTT.

The chain is built from TRBV29-1 and TRBJ1-4; possible D gene TRBD1, 5 bases. The CDR3 runs to 12 residues. V was clipped by 6 bases and J by 8 bases, with 13 bases between them. Germline V gene data show CDR1 as SQVTM and CDR2 as ANQGSEA. The DNA of the CDR3 is TGCAGCGTCGCGGGACTCTCCGAAAAACTGTTTTTT. Translating gives CSVAGLSEKLFF.

Regarding this clone: Other DNA sequences in the sample encode the same CDR3. This chain joins TRBV30 and TRBJ1-5; 8 bases are shared with TRBD1. There are 13 residues in the CDR3. The V gene's germline CDR1 is GTSNPN and CDR2 SVGIG (reference sequence). The J segment lost 6 bases and the V segment lost 5 bases, leaving 6 bases of the junction unmatched. This CDR3 is CAWSGTGGQPQHF. Written as DNA, the CDR3 is TGTGCCTGGTCCGGGACAGGAGGTCAGCCCCAGCATTTT.

This chain joins TRBV4-1 and TRBJ2-7; 13 nucleotides line up with TRBD2. Losses at the gene ends were 3 bases for V and 3 bases for J; bases not matched to a gene: 14. Germline V lookup: CDR1 MGHRA, CDR2 YSYEKL. This CDR3 has 19 residues. CDR3 sequence: CASSHLPSGLAGMNYEQYF. In DNA, the CDR3 is TGCGCCAGCAGCCACTTGCCCTCGGGACTAGCGGGGATGAACTACGAGCAGTACTTC.

The chain couples TRBV7-9 to TRBJ2-1; the D is unclear. Germline V gene data show CDR1 as SEHNR and CDR2 as FQNEAQ (reference sequence). CDR3 size: 13 residues. The ends were cut back, 3 bases at V and 7 bases at J, with 10 bases in the middle. CDR3 in amino acids: CASSFEVMNEQFF. The CDR3 region has the DNA TGTGCCAGCAGCTTTGAGGTGATGAATGAGCAGTTCTTC. The variable domain in full, with the rest retrieved from reference TRBV7-9 and TRBJ2-1, is DTGVSQNPRHKITKRGQNVTFRCDPISEHNRLYWYRQTLGQGPEFLTYFQNEAQLEKSRLLSDRFSAERPKGSFSTLEIQRTEQGDSAMYLCASSFEVMNEQFFGPGTRLTVL.

The chain employs TRBV6-1 and TRBJ1-2; 7 bases align to TRBD1. The V segment lost 8 bases and the J segment 4 bases; nucleotides outside the gene matches: 10. The CDR3 sequence is 14 residues long. CDR1 MNHNS and CDR2 SASEGT come from the germline V gene. The CDR3 coding sequence is TGTGCCAGCCTGGACGGGACAGCCACCTATGGCTACACCTTC. Translation: CASLDGTATYGYTF.

The sample holds a few counts of this clone. The V gene is TRBV30, the J gene TRBJ2-4, with unresolved D. The CDR3 covers 14 residues. Per the germline V gene, CDR1 is GTSNPN and CDR2 is SVGIG (reference sequence). Trimming shortened V by 2 bases and J by 6 bases, and 14 bases separated the two germline ends. CDR3 protein: CAWSPLGVGNIQYF. For the CDR3, the DNA is TGTGCCTGGAGTCCGCTGGGTGTCGGAAACATTCAGTACTTC.

The rearrangement links TRBV30 to TRBJ1-2; D may be TRBD1 (5 bases). The CDR3 covers 12 residues. Germline V lookup: CDR1 GTSNPN, CDR2 SVGIG (reference sequence). V was pared by 1 base and J by 8 bases, with 11 bases between. The CDR3 here is CAWSGDRDGYTF. In DNA, the CDR3 is TGTGCCTGGAGTGGAGATCGGGACGGCTACACCTTC.

There are a few counts of this clone. The CDR3 here is CSGGPGQGRNEQFF. For the CDR3, the DNA is TGCAGCGGGGGGCCGGGACAGGGCAGGAATGAGCAGTTCTTC. V usage is TRBV29-1 and J usage is TRBJ2-1; TRBD1 matches 9 bases. In germline, CDR1 is SQVTM, CDR2 ANQGSEA. This CDR3 spans 14 amino acids. V shed 7 bases and J 7 bases; nucleotides not matched to a gene: 11.